One and the same sample provided the 20 T cell receptor beta chains below, sequenced in a study of T cells in Graves' hyperthyroidism and ophthalmopathy. There were TCR beta CDR3 regions amplified from RNA transcripts. TCR CDR3 underwent first-round RT-PCR with the HTBI primer set. One entry per CDR3 protein results from TCRdb running MiXCR on the multiplex PCR reads. The sample yields hundreds of thousands of distinct CDR3 sequences, roughly a sixth seen once. The sample was blood. The receptors derive from a woman younger than 30 with Graves' ophthalmopathy.

The J gene is TRBJ1-6, the V gene TRBV7-9; D is uncertain. V lost 5 bases and J lost 2, with 13 bases in between. The CDR3 is 16 amino acids. Germline V gene data show CDR1 as SEHNR and CDR2 as FQNEAQ (reference sequence). The DNA for the CDR3 is TGTGCCAGCAGCCAGCAAGGTCTAGCCTATAATTCACCCCTCCACTTT. Translation: CASSQQGLAYNSPLHF.

This clonotype was found many times. This chain connects TRBV12-3 or TRBV12-4 to TRBJ1-6, with 7 bases fitting TRBD1. With V trimmed by 5 bases and J by 8 bases, 12 bases remained unmatched. The CDR3 loop spans 16 amino acids. The CDR3 spells CASSTRQGRNDSPLHF. The CDR3 DNA follows: TGTGCCAGCAGTACCAGACAGGGCAGGAACGATTCACCCCTCCACTTT.

Comment on this clonotype: This may be a read error: a much more frequent sequence differs by one nucleotide. Without the conserved terminal phenylalanine or tryptophan, this CDR3 likely stems from a read error. The genes are TRBV12-3 or TRBV12-4 and TRBJ2-1; TRBD2 agrees at 7 bases. The CDR3 is 15 amino acids. With 5 bases clipped from V and 5 bases from J, the junction kept 9 bases outside the gene matches. Written as DNA, the CDR3 is TGTGCCAGCAGTCCCCGGGGACTAATTCACAATGAGCAGTTCCTC. Its protein product is CASSPRGLIHNEQFL.

This clonotype was counted ten times or more. CDR3 bases: TGTGCCAGCAGCTTCGGCGGGGGAAGCACAGATACGCAGTATTTT. It specifies CASSFGGGSTDTQYF. The gene calls are TRBV5-6 and TRBJ2-3; 7 nucleotides line up with TRBD2. The J segment lost 0 bases and the V segment lost 2 bases, leaving 3 bases of the junction unmatched. The CDR3 length is 15 residues. The germline V gene encodes CDR1 SGHDT and CDR2 YYEEEE.

This clonotype was observed a handful of times. The chain employs TRBV6-2 or TRBV6-3 and TRBJ2-2; D unclear. CDR1 MNHEY and CDR2 SVGEGT come from the germline V gene. This CDR3 is 12 amino acids long. V lost 6 bases to trimming and J lost 6 bases, with 8 bases between them. CDR3 sequence: CASSWAAGELFF. CDR3 in DNA: TGTGCCAGCAGCTGGGCAGCCGGGGAGCTGTTTTTT.

For this clonotype: At one end the junction does not follow the germline gene, possibly because of a read error. This chain links TRBV4-3 with TRBJ1-2; 7 nucleotides align to TRBD1. The CDR3 totals 14 residues. Germline CDR1 and CDR2: LGHNA and YSLEER. The CDR3 DNA is TGCGCCAACAGCGATCCCGACAGGGTCTATGGCTACACCTTC. Translation: CANSDPDRVYGYTF.

This clonotype was counted at least ten times. The rearrangement uses TRBV28 and TRBJ2-1; D is undetermined. The CDR3 totals 16 residues. V was pared by 4 bases and J by 0 bases, with 13 bases between. CDR1 and CDR2 (germline): MDHEN, SYDVKM. CDR3 bases: TGTGCCAGCAGTTCTAGACCCTCGAGCTCCTACAATGAGCAGTTCTTC. Protein: CASSSRPSSSYNEQFF.

This clonotype has just a few counts. V is TRBV6-1 and J is TRBJ2-1, with 9 positions matching TRBD2. V was clipped by 4 bases and J by 5 bases; unmatched bases: 6. CDR1 and CDR2 from the germline V gene are MNHNS and SASEGT. The CDR3 is 15 residues long. The CDR3 coding sequence is TGTGCCAGCAGTGCCCGAGCGGGGGGTAACAATGAGCAGTTCTTC. It yields the protein CASSARAGGNNEQFF.

There are a few counts of this clonotype. This sequence joins TRBV5-1 and TRBJ2-1; 12 positions match TRBD2. The V and J ends lost 3 bases and 2 bases, in that order; junction bases with no gene match: 9. The CDR3 loop spans 18 amino acids. Germline V gives CDR1 SGHRS, CDR2 YFSETQ. CDR3 sequence (DNA): TGCGCCAGCAGCTCCTCGACTAGCGGGAGTAGTACCTACAATGAGCAGTTCTTC. Protein product: CASSSSTSGSSTYNEQFF.

This clonotype turned up a few times. V and J are TRBV29-1 and TRBJ1-1, with no clear D. Trimming left V 4 bases short and J 1 base short, with 4 bases between. The CDR3 contains 11 residues. In germline, CDR1 is SQVTM, CDR2 ANQGSEA. CDR3: CSVARNTEAFF. The CDR3, as DNA: TGCAGCGTTGCAAGGAACACTGAAGCTTTCTTT.

The chain links TRBV28 to TRBJ1-1; no clear D gene. From germline, CDR1 is MDHEN and CDR2 SYDVKM. The CDR3 has 13 residues. CDR3 loop: CAVFEIGNTEAFF. In nucleotides, the CDR3 is TGTGCGGTCTTTGAGATTGGGAACACTGAAGCTTTCTTT.

This CDR3 is CASSETQGGQEKLFF. CDR3 nucleotide sequence: TGTGCCAGCAGTGAGACTCAAGGAGGACAGGAAAAACTGTTTTTT. V and J are TRBV6-1 and TRBJ1-4; D is perhaps TRBD1 (6 bases). CDR1 is MNHNS and CDR2 is SASEGT in the germline V gene. This CDR3 spans 15 amino acids. Trimming pared 3 bases from V and 8 bases from J, leaving 16 bases between.

The V gene is TRBV6-1, the J gene TRBJ1-4; D might be TRBD1 (5 bases). This CDR3 has 14 amino acids. Trimming left V 6 bases short and J 6 bases short, with 14 bases between. Germline-derived CDR1 and CDR2 are MNHNS and SASEGT. The CDR3: CASRYGTMDEKLFF. In DNA, the CDR3 is TGTGCCAGCAGGTACGGGACGATGGATGAAAAACTGTTTTTT.

This chain joins TRBV5-5 and TRBJ2-3; TRBD2 agrees at 10 bases. In germline, CDR1 is SGHKS, CDR2 YYEKEE (reference sequence). The CDR3 consists of 18 residues. With V trimmed by 0 bases and J by 6 bases, 13 bases remained unmatched. The CDR3 DNA follows: TGTGCCAGCAGCTTGGCCGTCCCCTTAGCGGGGGGTTTGGATACGCAGTATTTT. It specifies CASSLAVPLAGGLDTQYF.

The chain joins TRBV6-1 to TRBJ2-7, with D possibly being TRBD1 (6 bases). Germline lookup yields CDR1 MNHNS and CDR2 SASEGT. V was cut by 5 bases and J by 2 bases, with 13 bases left in between. The CDR3 has 14 residues. CDR3 residues: CASSYGTLTYEQYF. CDR3 DNA sequence: TGTGCCAGCAGTTATGGGACACTTACCTACGAGCAGTACTTC.

The J gene is TRBJ2-2, the V gene TRBV29-1; the D gene could be TRBD1 or TRBD2 (6 bases each). V gave up 2 bases and J gave up 6 bases, with 16 bases separating them. The V gene's germline CDR1 is SQVTM and CDR2 ANQGSEA. This CDR3 spans 15 amino acids. The CDR3 coding sequence is TGCAGCGTTGAAAGCGAGGAGGGGGTGGCCGGGGAGCTGTTTTTT. As protein: CSVESEEGVAGELFF.

This clonotype has ten or more counts. The rearrangement links TRBV10-3 to TRBJ2-3; possible D gene TRBD1, 5 bases. Deletions cut 5 bases from V and 2 bases from J, with 14 bases between. CDR1 is ENHRY, CDR2 SYGVKD, per germline. This CDR3 is built from 15 residues. Here the CDR3 DNA reads TGTGCCATCAGTCTAGGGGCTGGGGCCACAGATACGCAGTATTTT. Protein: CAISLGAGATDTQYF.

This clonotype was seen only once. The chain uses TRBV5-5 and TRBJ2-7; D unclear. CDR3 size: 11 residues. Germline loops: CDR1 SGHKS, CDR2 YYEKEE (reference sequence). The V gene lost 9 bases and the J gene lost 3 bases, with 10 bases spanning the gap. CDR3 sequence: CANSEGYEQYF. In DNA, the CDR3 is TGTGCCAACTCCGAAGGCTACGAGCAGTACTTC. The full variable domain, with the rest looked up from reference TRBV5-5 and TRBJ2-7, is DAGVTQSPTHLIKTRGQQVTLRCSPISGHKSVSWYQQVLGQGPQFIFQYYEKEERGRGNFPDRFSARQFPNYSSELNVNALLLGDSALYLCANSEGYEQYFGPGTRLTVT.

This clonotype was picked up many times. The genes are TRBV12-3 or TRBV12-4 and TRBJ1-3; TRBD1 agrees at 7 bases. The CDR3 is 16 amino acids. V shed 5 bases, J shed 0 bases, and the junction held 7 bases outside the gene matches. CDR3 sequence reads: CASSPWDSRSGNTIYF. The CDR3 DNA reads TGTGCCAGCAGTCCATGGGACAGCCGCTCTGGAAACACCATATATTTT.

The V gene is TRBV15, the J gene TRBJ2-3, with 10 bases aligning to TRBD2. J lost 3 bases, V lost 5 bases, and 17 bases had no gene match. The CDR3 runs 19 residues. Germline V lookup: CDR1 LNHNV, CDR2 YYDKDF (reference sequence). CDR3 sequence (DNA): TGTGCCACCAGCGCAACGGGAGCGGGGGGGCCAGCGTGGACAGATACGCAGTATTTT. It yields the protein CATSATGAGGPAWTDTQYF.